This T cell receptor (beta chain) appears in the sequencing data of a study of neurological immune-mediated disorders. Study observations and caveats: There were no CDR3 amino acid sequences shared by expanded clones across subjects, a result suggesting private repertoires in all groups.

Germline loops: CDR1 SQVTM, CDR2 ANQGSEA. The CDR3 contains 15 residues. Each CDR3 protein is one row after TCRdb ran MiXCR on the 5' RACE reads. The data hold more than 70,000 distinct CDR3 sequences, with about a tenth observed a single time. As regards this clonotype: Its antigen remains unidentified. Germline and junction disagree at one end, which may indicate a read error.

The chain combines TRBV29-1 with TRBJ2-1, with TRBD2 identical over 11 bases. This receptor was obtained from a man aged 35 to 55 in good health. Sequences were obtained from PBMCs. The CDR3 protein is CSIAVASGRSDEQFF. Here the CDR3 DNA reads TGCAGCATTGCGGTGGCTAGCGGGAGGTCCGATGAACAGTTCTTC.